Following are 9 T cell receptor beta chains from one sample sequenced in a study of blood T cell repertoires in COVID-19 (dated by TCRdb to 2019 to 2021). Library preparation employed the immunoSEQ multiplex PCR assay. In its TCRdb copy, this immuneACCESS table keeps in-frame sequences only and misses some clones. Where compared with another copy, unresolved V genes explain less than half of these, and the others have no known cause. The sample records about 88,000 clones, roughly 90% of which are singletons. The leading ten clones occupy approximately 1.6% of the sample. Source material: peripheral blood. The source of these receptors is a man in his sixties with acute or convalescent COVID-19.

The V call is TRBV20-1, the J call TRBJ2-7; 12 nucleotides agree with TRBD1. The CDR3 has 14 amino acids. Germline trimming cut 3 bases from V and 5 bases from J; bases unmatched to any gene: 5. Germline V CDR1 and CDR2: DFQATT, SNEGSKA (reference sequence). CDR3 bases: TGCAGTGCTAGTCCCGGGACAGGGGGCGACGAGCAGTACTTC. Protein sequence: CSASPGTGGDEQYF.

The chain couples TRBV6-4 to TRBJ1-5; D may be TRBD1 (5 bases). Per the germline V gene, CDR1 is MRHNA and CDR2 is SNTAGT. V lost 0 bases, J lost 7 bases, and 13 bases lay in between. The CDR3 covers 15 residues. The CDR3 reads CASSDSIGRAQPQHF. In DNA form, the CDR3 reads TGTGCCAGCAGTGACTCGATTGGCAGGGCCCAGCCCCAGCATTTT.

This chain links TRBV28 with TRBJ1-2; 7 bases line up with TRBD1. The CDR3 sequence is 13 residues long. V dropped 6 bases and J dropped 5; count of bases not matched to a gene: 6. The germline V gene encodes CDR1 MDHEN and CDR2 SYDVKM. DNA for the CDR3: TGTGCCAGCAGCCAGACAGGGACATATGGCTACACCTTC. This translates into CASSQTGTYGYTF.

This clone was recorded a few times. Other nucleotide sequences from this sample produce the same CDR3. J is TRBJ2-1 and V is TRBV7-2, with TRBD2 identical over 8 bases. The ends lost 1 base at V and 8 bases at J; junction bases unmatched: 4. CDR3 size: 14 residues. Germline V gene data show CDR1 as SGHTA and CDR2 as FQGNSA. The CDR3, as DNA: TGTGCCAGCAGCTTAGGTCGGGGGGGGCATGAGCAGTTCTTC. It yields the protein CASSLGRGGHEQFF.

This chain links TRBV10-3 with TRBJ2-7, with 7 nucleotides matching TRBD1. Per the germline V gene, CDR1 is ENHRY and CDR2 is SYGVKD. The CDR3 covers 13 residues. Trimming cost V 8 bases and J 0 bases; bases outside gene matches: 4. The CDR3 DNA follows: TGTGCCATCGGGGACAGTGACTCCTACGAGCAGTACTTC. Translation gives CAIGDSDSYEQYF.

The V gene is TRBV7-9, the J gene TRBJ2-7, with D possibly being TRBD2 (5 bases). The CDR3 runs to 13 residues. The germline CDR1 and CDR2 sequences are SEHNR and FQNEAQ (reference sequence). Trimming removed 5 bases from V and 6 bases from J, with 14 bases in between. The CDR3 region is CASSPGFPTEQYF. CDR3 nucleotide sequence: TGTGCCAGCAGCCCGGGATTCCCTACCGAGCAGTACTTC.

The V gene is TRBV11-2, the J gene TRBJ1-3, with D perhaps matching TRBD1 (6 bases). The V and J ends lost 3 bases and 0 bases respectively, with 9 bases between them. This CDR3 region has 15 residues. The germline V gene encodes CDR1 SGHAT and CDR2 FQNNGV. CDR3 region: CASSFQGSSGNTIYF. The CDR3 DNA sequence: TGTGCCAGCAGCTTCCAGGGGTCCTCTGGAAACACCATATATTTT.

The CDR3 nucleotides are TGCGCCAGCAGCTTGGTAGCGGGAGTAGGCACAGATACGCAGTATTTT. This encodes CASSLVAGVGTDTQYF. The V and J genes are TRBV5-1 and TRBJ2-3; 9 positions agree with TRBD2. The CDR3 runs to 16 residues. Germline V lookup: CDR1 SGHRS, CDR2 YFSETQ. The J segment lost 1 base and the V segment lost 0 bases, leaving 3 bases of the junction unmatched.

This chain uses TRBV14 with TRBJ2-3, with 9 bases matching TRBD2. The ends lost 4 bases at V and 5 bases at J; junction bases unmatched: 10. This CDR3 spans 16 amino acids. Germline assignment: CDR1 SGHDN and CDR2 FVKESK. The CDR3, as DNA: TGTGCCAGCAGCCCCCTGGGGCGGGAGGGCCAAGATACGCAGTATTTT. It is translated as CASSPLGREGQDTQYF. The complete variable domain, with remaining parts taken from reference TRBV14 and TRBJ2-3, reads EAGVTQFPSHSVIEKGQTVTLRCDPISGHDNLYWYRRVMGKEIKFLLHFVKESKQDESGMPNNRFLAERTGGTYSTLKVQPAELEDSGVYFCASSPLGREGQDTQYFGPGTRLTVL.